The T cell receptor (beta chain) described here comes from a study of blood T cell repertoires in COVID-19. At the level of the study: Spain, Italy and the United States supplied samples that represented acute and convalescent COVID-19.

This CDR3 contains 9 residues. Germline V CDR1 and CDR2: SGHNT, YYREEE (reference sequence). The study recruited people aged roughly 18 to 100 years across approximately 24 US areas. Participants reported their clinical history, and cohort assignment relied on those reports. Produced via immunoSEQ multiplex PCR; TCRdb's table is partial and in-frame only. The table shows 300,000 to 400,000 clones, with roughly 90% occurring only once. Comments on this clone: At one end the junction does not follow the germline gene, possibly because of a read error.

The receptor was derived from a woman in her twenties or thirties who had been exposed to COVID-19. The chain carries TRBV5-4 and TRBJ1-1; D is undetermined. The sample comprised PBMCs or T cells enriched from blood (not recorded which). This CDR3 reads CASSHTVHF. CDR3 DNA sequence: TGTGCCAGCAGCCATACAGTCCATTTT. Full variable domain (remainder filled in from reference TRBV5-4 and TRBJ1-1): ETGVTQSPTHLIKTRGQQVTLRCSSQSGHNTVSWYQQALGQGPQFIFQYYREEENGRGNFPPRFSGLQFPNYSSELNVNALELDDSALYLCASSHTVHFGQGTRLTVV.